One and the same sample provided the 13 T cell receptor beta chains below, sequenced in a study of T cell changes during pregnancy in multiple sclerosis. TCRdb's copy holds only in-frame clones and misses some; the assay was immunoSEQ multiplex PCR. The sample yields 25,000 to 35,000 clones, under 95% seen once. The sequencing here drew on peripheral blood, taken in the first trimester of pregnancy. These receptors all come from a female donor in good health, enrolled as a control in a pregnancy study.

This chain connects TRBV6-6 to TRBJ1-5; 8 bases fit TRBD1. Germline CDR1 is MNHNY and CDR2 is SVGAGI (reference sequence). J lost 1 base, V lost 3 bases, and 5 bases had no gene match. This CDR3 has 16 amino acids. CDR3: CASSYGQGASNQPQHF. CDR3 in DNA: TGTGCCAGCAGTTATGGGCAGGGGGCCAGCAATCAGCCCCAGCATTTT.

The chain joins TRBV18 to TRBJ1-2; D not certain. The CDR3 has 14 residues. Between the trimmed V and J ends, which lost 1 base and 7 bases, there was a span of 13 bases. The germline gives CDR1 KGHSH, CDR2 LQKENI. The CDR3 region is CASSPLEYLSGYTF. DNA of the CDR3: TGTGCCAGCTCACCACTGGAGTACCTCTCTGGCTACACCTTC.

The chain couples TRBV7-2 to TRBJ1-4; tentatively, D is TRBD1 (6 bases). Trimming pared 3 bases from V and 6 bases from J, leaving 11 bases between. This CDR3 has 14 residues. The germline V gene has CDR1 SGHTA and CDR2 FQGNSA. For the CDR3, the DNA is TGTGCCAGCAGCTTCAGGGGATTAGATGAAAAACTGTTTTTT. It encodes CASSFRGLDEKLFF.

This sequence joins TRBV5-1 and TRBJ1-4; maybe TRBD1 (6 bases). CDR3 length: 15 amino acids. Per the germline V gene, CDR1 is SGHRS and CDR2 is YFSETQ. The V and J ends lost 4 bases and 12 bases respectively, with 22 bases between them. CDR3 DNA sequence: TGCGCCAGCAGCCTACATGTGACAGGAGCTGTAGAACTGTTTTTT. Its protein is CASSLHVTGAVELFF. Drawing the rest from reference TRBV5-1 and TRBJ1-4, the complete variable domain is KAGVTQTPRYLIKTRGQQVTLSCSPISGHRSVSWYQQTPGQGLQFLFEYFSETQRNKGNFPGRFSGRQFSNSRSEMNVSTLELGDSALYLCASSLHVTGAVELFFGSGTQLSVL.

The gene calls are TRBV5-1 and TRBJ2-7; D perhaps matches TRBD2 (5 bases). The V gene's germline CDR1 is SGHRS and CDR2 YFSETQ. The CDR3 has 15 residues. Trimming pared 2 bases from V and 4 bases from J, leaving 16 bases between. CDR3 sequence: CASSFGGGTDYEQYF. The DNA of the CDR3 is TGCGCCAGCAGCTTTGGTGGAGGAACTGATTACGAGCAGTACTTC. Looking up the rest from reference TRBV5-1 and TRBJ2-7 gives the full variable domain: KAGVTQTPRYLIKTRGQQVTLSCSPISGHRSVSWYQQTPGQGLQFLFEYFSETQRNKGNFPGRFSGRQFSNSRSEMNVSTLELGDSALYLCASSFGGGTDYEQYFGPGTRLTVT.

V and J are TRBV25-1 and TRBJ1-2; D uncertain. V was trimmed by 3 bases and J by 4 bases, leaving 12 bases between them. This CDR3 comprises 14 residues. Per germline, CDR1 MGHDK and CDR2 SYGVNS. For the CDR3, the DNA is TGTGCCAGCAGTGAGGGCAGGTCCTTCTATGGCTACACCTTC. It translates to CASSEGRSFYGYTF.

The chain uses TRBV4-1 and TRBJ1-6, with 8 bases fitting TRBD1. The germline V gene has CDR1 MGHRA and CDR2 YSYEKL. With 2 bases clipped from V and 7 bases from J, the junction kept 4 bases outside the gene matches. The CDR3 covers 15 residues. The chain's CDR3 is CASSQSGQGNSPLHF. Here the CDR3 DNA reads TGCGCCAGCAGCCAATCCGGACAGGGAAATTCACCCCTCCACTTT.

V usage is TRBV2 and J usage is TRBJ2-1; 9 nucleotides match TRBD1. Germline V gives CDR1 SNHLY, CDR2 FYNNEI. The trim removed 9 bases at V and 16 bases at J, leaving 10 bases unmatched. CDR3 length: 11 residues. The DNA for the CDR3 is TGTGCCAGTTATACAGGGGGCCATCAATTCTTC. Translating gives CASYTGGHQFF.

The genes are TRBV7-8 and TRBJ1-3; no clear D. Germline V gene lookup returns CDR1 SGHVS and CDR2 FQNEAQ. V lost 1 base and J lost 3, with 4 bases in between. The CDR3 extends over 13 amino acids. For the CDR3, the DNA is TGTGCCAGCAGCTTAGTCGGTGGAAACACCATATATTTT. Amino acids: CASSLVGGNTIYF.

The chain employs TRBV5-1 and TRBJ1-5; tentative D call: TRBD1 (5 bases). Looked up from germline, CDR1 is SGHRS and CDR2 is YFSETQ. There are 13 residues in the CDR3. Trimming took 3 bases from V and 7 from J, leaving 11 bases between them. CDR3 region: CASSWEGTQPQHF. The CDR3 DNA reads TGCGCCAGCAGCTGGGAGGGGACGCAGCCCCAGCATTTT.

The chain joins TRBV7-2 to TRBJ1-2; 8 bases are shared with TRBD1. The trim removed 0 bases at V and 4 bases at J, leaving 1 base unmatched. CDR1 and CDR2 (germline): SGHTA, FQGNSA. The CDR3 consists of 14 residues. The DNA for the CDR3 is TGTGCCAGCAGCTTAGCCGGGACAGGCTATGGCTACACCTTC. This gives the protein CASSLAGTGYGYTF. The entire variable domain, with the rest obtained from reference TRBV7-2 and TRBJ1-2, is as follows: GAGVSQSPSNKVTEKGKDVELRCDPISGHTALYWYRQSLGQGLEFLIYFQGNSAPDKSGLPSDRFSAERTGGSVSTLTIQRTQQEDSAVYLCASSLAGTGYGYTFGSGTRLTVV.

This clone appeared once. This chain joins TRBV18 and TRBJ1-5; TRBD1 matches at 8 bases. Per the germline V gene, CDR1 is KGHSH and CDR2 is LQKENI. CDR3 length: 15 residues. V trimming: 3 bases; J trimming: 5 bases; junction bases outside the gene matches: 6. The DNA for the CDR3 is TGTGCCAGCTCACCGGACAGGGCAACGGATCAGCCCCAGCATTTT. Its translation: CASSPDRATDQPQHF.

The gene calls are TRBV7-2 and TRBJ2-3, with TRBD2 identical over 12 bases. The V gene's germline CDR1 is SGHTA and CDR2 FQGNSA. The CDR3 is 16 residues long. Unmatched junction bases numbered 5, after V lost 5 bases and J lost 2 bases. The CDR3 sequence: CASSRGLAGLTDTQYF. CDR3 nucleotides: TGTGCCAGCAGCCGCGGACTAGCGGGGCTCACAGATACGCAGTATTTT.